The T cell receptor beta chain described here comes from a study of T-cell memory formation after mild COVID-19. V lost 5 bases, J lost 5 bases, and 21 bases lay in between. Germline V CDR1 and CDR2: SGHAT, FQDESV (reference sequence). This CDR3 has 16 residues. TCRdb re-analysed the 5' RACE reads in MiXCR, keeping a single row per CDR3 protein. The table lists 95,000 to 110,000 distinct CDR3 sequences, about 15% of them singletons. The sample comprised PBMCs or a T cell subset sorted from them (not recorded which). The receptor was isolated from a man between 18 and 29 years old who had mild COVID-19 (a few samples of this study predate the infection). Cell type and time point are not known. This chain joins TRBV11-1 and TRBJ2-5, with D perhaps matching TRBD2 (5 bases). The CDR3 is CASSPTPPRPGETQYF. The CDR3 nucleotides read TGTGCCAGCAGCCCCACTCCCCCCAGGCCGGGGGAGACCCAGTACTTC.